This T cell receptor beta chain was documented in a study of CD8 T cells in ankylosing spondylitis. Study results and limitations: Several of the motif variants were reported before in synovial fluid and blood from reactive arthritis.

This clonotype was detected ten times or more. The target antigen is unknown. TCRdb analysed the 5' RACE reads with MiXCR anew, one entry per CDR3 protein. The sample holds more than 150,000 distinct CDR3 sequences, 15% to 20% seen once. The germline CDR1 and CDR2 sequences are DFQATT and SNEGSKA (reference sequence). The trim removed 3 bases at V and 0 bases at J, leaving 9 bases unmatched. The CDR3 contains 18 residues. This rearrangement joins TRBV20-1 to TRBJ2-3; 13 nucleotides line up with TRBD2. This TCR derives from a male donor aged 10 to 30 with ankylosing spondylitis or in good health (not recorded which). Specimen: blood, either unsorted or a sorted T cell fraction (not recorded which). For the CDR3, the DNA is TGCAGTGCTAGCCGACTAGCGGGAGGTTCTATTAGCACAGATACGCAGTATTTT. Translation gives CSASRLAGGSISTDTQYF.